This T cell receptor (beta chain) was documented in a study of cytomegalovirus exposure and HLA in healthy donors. The PCR made use of 60 Vbeta and 13 Jbeta primers. Profiling relied on immunoSEQ multiplex PCR, and the TCRdb table lists in-frame clones only, not all of them. In total, the table holds about 33,000 clones. Points on this clone: Its specificity is not known.

Study outcomes and limitations: Per a prior analysis, the majority of TCR beta V segments were productive roughly 90% or roughly 30% of the time. Cytomegalovirus-associated status was assigned to more than 150 TCR beta chains.

Germline V gene sequence: CDR1 LNHDA, CDR2 SQIVND (reference sequence). V gave up 4 bases and J gave up 4 bases; unmatched junction bases: 28. The CDR3 extends over 22 amino acids. This receptor was taken from a man between 35 and 55 years old in good health and CMV-seronegative. The material sequenced was PBMCs. This sequence joins TRBV19 and TRBJ2-3; 8 nucleotides line up with TRBD2. The CDR3 loop reads CASSNPRTRTDMAGGWADTQYF. The CDR3 DNA is TGTGCCAGTAGTAACCCAAGGACCCGGACAGATATGGCGGGAGGATGGGCAGATACGCAGTATTTT.